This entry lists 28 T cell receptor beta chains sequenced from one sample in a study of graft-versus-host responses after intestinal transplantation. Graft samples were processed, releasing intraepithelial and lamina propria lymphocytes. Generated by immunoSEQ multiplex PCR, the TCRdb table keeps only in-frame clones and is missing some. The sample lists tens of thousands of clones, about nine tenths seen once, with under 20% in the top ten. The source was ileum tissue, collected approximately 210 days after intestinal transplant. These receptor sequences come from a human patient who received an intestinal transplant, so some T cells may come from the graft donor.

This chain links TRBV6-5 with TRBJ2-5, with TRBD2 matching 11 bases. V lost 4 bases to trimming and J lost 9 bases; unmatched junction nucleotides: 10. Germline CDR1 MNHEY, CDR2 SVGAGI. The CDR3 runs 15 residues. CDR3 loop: CASSSRLAGSWPQYF. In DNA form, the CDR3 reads TGTGCCAGCAGTTCCAGACTAGCGGGAAGTTGGCCCCAGTACTTC.

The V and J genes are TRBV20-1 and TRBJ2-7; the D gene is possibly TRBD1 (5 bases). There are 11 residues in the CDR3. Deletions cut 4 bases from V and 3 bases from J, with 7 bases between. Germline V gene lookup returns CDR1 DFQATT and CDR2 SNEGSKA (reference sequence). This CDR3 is CSAIQGYEQYF. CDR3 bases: TGCAGTGCTATCCAGGGCTACGAGCAGTACTTC.

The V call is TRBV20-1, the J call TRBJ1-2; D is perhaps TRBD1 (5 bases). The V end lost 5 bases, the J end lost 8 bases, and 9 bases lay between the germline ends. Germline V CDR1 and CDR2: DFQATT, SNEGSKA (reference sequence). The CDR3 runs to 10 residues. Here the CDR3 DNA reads TGCAGTGCTCAGGGTAACGGCTACACCTTC. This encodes CSAQGNGYTF.

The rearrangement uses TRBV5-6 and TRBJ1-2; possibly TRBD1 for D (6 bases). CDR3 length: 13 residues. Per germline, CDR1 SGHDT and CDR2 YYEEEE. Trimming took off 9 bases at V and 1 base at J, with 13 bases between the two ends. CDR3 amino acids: CATSKGGNYGYTF. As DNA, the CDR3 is TGTGCCACCTCCAAAGGGGGTAACTATGGCTACACCTTC.

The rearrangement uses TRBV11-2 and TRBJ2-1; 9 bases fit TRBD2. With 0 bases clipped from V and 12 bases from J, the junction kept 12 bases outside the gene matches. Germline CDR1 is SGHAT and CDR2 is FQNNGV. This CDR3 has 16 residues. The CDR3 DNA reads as TGTGCCAGCAGCTTAGATCTTGGCGGGGGGGCAAATTTGCAGTTCTTC. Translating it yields CASSLDLGGGANLQFF. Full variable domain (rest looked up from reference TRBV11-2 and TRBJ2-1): EAGVAQSPRYKIIEKRQSVAFWCNPISGHATLYWYQQILGQGPKLLIQFQNNGVVDDSQLPKDRFSAERLKGVDSTLKIQPAKLEDSAVYLCASSLDLGGGANLQFFGPGTRLTVL.

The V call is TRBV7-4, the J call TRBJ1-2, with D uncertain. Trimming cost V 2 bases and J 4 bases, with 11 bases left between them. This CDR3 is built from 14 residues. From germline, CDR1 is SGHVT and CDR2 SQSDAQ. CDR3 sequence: CASSLNPRAYGYTF. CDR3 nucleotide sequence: TGTGCCAGCAGCTTAAACCCAAGAGCCTATGGCTACACCTTC.

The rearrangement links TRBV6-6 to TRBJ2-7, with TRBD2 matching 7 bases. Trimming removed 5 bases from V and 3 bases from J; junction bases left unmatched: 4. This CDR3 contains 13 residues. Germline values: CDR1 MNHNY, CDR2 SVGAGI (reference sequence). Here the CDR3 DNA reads TGTGCCAGCAGTCTGGGACTACACTACGAGCAGTACTTC. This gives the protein CASSLGLHYEQYF.

The CDR3 nucleotides are TGTGCCAGTAGTATCACCTCCACGAGCTCCTACAATGAGCAGTTCTTC. It yields the protein CASSITSTSSYNEQFF. The V call is TRBV19, the J call TRBJ2-1; no definite D call. Trimming stripped 3 bases from V and 0 bases from J, with 12 bases between. CDR1 is LNHDA and CDR2 is SQIVND in the germline V gene (reference sequence). This CDR3 has 16 amino acids. Full variable domain (remainder filled in from reference TRBV19 and TRBJ2-1): DGGITQSPKYLFRKEGQNVTLSCEQNLNHDAMYWYRQDPGQGLRLIYYSQIVNDFQKGDIAEGYSVSREKKESFPLTVTSAQKNPTAFYLCASSITSTSSYNEQFFGPGTRLTVL.

The CDR3 loop reads CASSSIGTGEGQPQHF. CDR3 nucleotides: TGTGCCAGCAGCTCTATAGGGACAGGTGAGGGGCAGCCCCAGCATTTT. This chain uses TRBV5-6 with TRBJ1-5, with 8 bases matching TRBD1. The CDR3 covers 16 residues. Trimming removed 3 bases from V and 7 bases from J; junction bases left unmatched: 12. Germline V gene sequence: CDR1 SGHDT, CDR2 YYEEEE.

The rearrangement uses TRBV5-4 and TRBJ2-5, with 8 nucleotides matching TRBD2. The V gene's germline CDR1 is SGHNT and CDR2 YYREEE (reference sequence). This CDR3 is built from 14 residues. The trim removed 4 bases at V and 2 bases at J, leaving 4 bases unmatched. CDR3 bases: TGTGCCAGCAGCCCCGGGACTAGACAAGAGACCCAGTACTTC. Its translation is CASSPGTRQETQYF.

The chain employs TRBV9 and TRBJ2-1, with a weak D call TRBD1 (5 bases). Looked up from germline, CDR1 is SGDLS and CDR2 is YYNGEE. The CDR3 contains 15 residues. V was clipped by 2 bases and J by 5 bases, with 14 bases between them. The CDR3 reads CASSVLGVLNNEQFF. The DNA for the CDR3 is TGTGCCAGCAGCGTTCTAGGGGTCCTCAACAATGAGCAGTTCTTC.

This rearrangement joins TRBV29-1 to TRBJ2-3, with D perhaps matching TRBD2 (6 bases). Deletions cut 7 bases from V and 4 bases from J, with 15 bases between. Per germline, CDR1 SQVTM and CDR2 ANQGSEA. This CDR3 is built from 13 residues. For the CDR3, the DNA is TGCAGCGCCTCGGGAGTAGGCCCAGATACGCAGTATTTT. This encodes CSASGVGPDTQYF.

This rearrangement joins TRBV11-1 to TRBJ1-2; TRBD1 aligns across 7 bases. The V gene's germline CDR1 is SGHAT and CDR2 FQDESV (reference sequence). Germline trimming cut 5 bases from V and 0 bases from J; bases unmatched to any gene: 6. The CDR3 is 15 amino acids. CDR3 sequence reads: CASSPRTGSNYGYTF. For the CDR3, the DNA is TGTGCCAGCAGCCCGAGGACAGGTTCTAACTATGGCTACACCTTC.

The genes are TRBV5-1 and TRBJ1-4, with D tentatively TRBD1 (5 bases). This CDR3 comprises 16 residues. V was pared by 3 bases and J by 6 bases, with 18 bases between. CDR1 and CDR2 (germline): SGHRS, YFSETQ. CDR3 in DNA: TGCGCCAGCAGCTCAGAGCTCCCAGGGCCGGATGAAAAACTGTTTTTT. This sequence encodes CASSSELPGPDEKLFF.

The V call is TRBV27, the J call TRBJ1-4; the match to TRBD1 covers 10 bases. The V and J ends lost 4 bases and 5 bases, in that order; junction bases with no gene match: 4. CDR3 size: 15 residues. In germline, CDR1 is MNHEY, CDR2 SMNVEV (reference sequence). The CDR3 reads CASSSPDRGNEKLFF. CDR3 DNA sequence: TGTGCCAGCAGTTCACCGGACAGGGGGAATGAAAAACTGTTTTTT. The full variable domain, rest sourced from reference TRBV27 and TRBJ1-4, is EAQVTQNPRYLITVTGKKLTVTCSQNMNHEYMSWYRQDPGLGLRQIYYSMNVEVTDKGDVPEGYKVSRKEKRNFPLILESPSPNQTSLYFCASSSPDRGNEKLFFGSGTQLSVL.

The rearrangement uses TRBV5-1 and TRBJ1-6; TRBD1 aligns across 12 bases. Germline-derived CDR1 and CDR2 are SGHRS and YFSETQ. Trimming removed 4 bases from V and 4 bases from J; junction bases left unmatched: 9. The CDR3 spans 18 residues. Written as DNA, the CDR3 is TGCGCCAGCAGCCGAAGAGCGGGACAGGGGGCGTATAATTCACCCCTCCACTTT. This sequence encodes CASSRRAGQGAYNSPLHF.

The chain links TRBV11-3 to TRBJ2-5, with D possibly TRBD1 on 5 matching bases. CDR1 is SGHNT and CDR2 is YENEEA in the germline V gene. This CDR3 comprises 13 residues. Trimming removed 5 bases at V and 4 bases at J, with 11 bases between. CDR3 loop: CASSPGFLETQYF. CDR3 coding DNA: TGTGCCAGCAGCCCAGGGTTTTTAGAGACCCAGTACTTC.

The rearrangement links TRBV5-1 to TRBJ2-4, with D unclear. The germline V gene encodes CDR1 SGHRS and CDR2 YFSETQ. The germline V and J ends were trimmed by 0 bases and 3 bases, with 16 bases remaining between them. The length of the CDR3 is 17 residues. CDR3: CASSLVYAGWDKNIQYF. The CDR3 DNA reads TGCGCCAGCAGCTTGGTTTATGCAGGTTGGGACAAAAACATTCAGTACTTC.

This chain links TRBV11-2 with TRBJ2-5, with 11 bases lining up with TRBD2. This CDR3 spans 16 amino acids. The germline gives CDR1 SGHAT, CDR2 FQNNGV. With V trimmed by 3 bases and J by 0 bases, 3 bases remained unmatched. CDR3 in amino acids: CASSFGTSGNQETQYF. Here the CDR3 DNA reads TGTGCCAGCAGCTTTGGGACTAGCGGTAACCAAGAGACCCAGTACTTC.

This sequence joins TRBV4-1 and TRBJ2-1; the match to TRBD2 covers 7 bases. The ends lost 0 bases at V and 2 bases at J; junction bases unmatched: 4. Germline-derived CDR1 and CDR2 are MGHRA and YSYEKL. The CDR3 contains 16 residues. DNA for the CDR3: TGCGCCAGCAGCCAAGATGGACTAGGACCCTACAATGAGCAGTTCTTC. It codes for CASSQDGLGPYNEQFF.

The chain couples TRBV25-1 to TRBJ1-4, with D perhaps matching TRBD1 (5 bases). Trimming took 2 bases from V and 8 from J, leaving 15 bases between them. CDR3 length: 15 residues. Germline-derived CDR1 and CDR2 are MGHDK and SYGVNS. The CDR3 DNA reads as TGTGCCAGCAGTGAAGGGACCTCGGGGCAGGAAAAACTGTTTTTT. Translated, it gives CASSEGTSGQEKLFF.

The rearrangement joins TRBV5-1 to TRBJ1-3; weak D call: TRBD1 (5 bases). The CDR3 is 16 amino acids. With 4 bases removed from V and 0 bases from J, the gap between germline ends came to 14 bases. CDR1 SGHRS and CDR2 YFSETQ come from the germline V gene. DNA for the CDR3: TGCGCCAGCAGCCCCCTAACAGGTAGCTCTGGAAACACCATATATTTT. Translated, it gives CASSPLTGSSGNTIYF.

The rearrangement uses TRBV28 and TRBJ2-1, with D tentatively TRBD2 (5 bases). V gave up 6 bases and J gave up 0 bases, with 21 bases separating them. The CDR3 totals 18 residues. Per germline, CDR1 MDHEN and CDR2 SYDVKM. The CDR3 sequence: CASSSTLLAGSSYNEQFF. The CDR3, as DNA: TGTGCCAGCAGCAGTACTCTCTTGGCGGGCAGCTCCTACAATGAGCAGTTCTTC.

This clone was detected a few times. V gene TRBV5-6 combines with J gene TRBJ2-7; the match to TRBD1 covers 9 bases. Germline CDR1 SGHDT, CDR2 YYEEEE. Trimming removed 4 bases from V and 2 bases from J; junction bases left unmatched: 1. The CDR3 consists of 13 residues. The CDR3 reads CASSRDRAYEQYF. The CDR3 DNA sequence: TGTGCCAGCAGCCGGGACAGGGCCTACGAGCAGTACTTC.

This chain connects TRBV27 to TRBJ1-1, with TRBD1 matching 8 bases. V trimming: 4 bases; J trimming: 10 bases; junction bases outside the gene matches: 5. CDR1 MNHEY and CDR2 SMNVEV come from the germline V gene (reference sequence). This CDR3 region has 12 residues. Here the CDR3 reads CASSSNRGAAFF. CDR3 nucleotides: TGTGCCAGCAGTTCAAACAGGGGGGCAGCTTTCTTT.

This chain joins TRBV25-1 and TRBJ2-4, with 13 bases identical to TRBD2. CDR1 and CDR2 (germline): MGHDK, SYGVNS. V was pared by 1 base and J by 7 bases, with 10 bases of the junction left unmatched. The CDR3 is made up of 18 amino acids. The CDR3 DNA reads TGTGCCAGCAGTGAATTTCAAAGACTAGCGGGGGGTGGTAACATTCAGTACTTC. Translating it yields CASSEFQRLAGGGNIQYF. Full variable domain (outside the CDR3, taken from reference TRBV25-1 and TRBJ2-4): EADIYQTPRYLVIGTGKKITLECSQTMGHDKMYWYQQDPGMELHLIHYSYGVNSTEKGDLSSESTVSRIRTEHFPLTLESARPSHTSQYLCASSEFQRLAGGGNIQYFGAGTRLSVL.

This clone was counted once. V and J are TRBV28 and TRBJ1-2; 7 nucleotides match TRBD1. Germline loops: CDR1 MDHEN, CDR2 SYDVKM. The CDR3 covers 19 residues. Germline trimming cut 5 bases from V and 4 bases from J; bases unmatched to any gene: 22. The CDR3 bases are TGTGCCAGCAGTCCTCCGACAGGGATACGACTTAGAGTAGGCTATGGCTACACCTTC. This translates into CASSPPTGIRLRVGYGYTF.

The CDR3 bases are TGCAGCGTTGCGGTAAGCGGCTCTGGGGCCAACGTCCTGACTTTC. Translating it yields CSVAVSGSGANVLTF. V usage is TRBV29-1 and J usage is TRBJ2-6, with a possible D match to TRBD2 (5 bases). The CDR3 runs 15 residues. Germline V gene sequence: CDR1 SQVTM, CDR2 ANQGSEA. V lost 4 bases and J lost 0, with 10 bases in between.